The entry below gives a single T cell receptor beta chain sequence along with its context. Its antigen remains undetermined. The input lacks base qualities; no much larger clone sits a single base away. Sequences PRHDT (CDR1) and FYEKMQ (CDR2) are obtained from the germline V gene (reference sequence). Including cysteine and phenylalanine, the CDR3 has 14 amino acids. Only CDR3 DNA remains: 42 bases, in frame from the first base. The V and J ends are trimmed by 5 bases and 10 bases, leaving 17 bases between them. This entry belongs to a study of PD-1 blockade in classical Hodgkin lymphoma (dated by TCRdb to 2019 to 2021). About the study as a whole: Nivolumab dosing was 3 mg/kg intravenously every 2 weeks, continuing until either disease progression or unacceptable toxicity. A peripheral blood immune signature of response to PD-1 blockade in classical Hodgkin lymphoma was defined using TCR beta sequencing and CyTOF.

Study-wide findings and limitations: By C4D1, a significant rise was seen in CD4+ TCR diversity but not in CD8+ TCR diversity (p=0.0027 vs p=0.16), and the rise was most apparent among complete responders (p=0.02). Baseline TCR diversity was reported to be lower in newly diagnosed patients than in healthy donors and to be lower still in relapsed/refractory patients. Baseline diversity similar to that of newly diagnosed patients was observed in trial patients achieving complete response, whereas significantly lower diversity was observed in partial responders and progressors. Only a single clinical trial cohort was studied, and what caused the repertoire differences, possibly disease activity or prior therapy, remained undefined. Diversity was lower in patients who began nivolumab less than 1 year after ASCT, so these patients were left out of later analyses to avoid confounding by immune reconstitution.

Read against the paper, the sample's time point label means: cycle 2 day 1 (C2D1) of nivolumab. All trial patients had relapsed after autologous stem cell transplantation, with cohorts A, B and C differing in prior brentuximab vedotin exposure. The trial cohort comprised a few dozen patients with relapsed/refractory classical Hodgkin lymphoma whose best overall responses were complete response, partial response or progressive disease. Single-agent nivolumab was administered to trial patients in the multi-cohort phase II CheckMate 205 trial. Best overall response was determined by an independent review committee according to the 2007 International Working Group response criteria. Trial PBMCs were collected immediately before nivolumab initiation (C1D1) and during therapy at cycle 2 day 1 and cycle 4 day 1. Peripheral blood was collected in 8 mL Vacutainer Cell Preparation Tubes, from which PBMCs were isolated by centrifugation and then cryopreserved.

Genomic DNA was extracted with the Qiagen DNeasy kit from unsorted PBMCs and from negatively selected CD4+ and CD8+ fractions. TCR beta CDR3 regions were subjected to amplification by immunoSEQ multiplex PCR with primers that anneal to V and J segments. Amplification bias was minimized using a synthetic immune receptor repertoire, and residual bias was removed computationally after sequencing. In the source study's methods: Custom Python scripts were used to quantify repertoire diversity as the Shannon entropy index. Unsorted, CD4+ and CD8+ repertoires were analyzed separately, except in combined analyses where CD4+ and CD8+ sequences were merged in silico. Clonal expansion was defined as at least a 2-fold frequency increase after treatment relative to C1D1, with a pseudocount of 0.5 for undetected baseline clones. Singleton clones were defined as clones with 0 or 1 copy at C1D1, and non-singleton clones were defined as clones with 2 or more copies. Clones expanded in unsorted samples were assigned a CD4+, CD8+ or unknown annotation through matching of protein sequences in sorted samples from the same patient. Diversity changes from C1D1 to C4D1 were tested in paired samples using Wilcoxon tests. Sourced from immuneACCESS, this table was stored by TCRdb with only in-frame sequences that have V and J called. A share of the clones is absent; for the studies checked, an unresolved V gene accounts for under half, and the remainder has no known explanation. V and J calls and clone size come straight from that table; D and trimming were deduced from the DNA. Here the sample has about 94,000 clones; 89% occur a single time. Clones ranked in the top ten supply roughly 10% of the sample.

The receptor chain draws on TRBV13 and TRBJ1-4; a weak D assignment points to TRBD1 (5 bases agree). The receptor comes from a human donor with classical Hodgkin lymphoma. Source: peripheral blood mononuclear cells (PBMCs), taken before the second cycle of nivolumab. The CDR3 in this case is CASSPEGEEGKLFF. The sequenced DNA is TGTGCCAGCAGCCCAGAAGGGGAAGAGGGAAAACTGTTTTTT.